The 19 T cell receptor beta chains listed next were all sequenced from one sample in a study of breast tumors, draining lymph nodes, adjacent tissues. TCRdb reprocessed the multiplex PCR reads via MiXCR and lists one record per CDR3 protein. The sample shows 200,000 to 250,000 distinct CDR3 sequences, about a third of them seen only once. Breast cancer patients provided tissue from their axillary draining lymph nodes. Input material: axillary lymph node tissue. These TCRs come from a female donor with breast cancer. Some clones in this sample may be carry-over from other donors' samples.

This clonotype was seen only a few times. Given a much more abundant clone one base away, this may be a read error. The J gene is TRBJ2-1, the V gene TRBV20-1; 10 bases line up with TRBD2. The germline V gene has CDR1 DFQATT and CDR2 SNEGSKA (reference sequence). CDR3 size: 14 residues. V shed 5 bases, J shed 9 bases, and the junction held 10 bases outside the gene matches. CDR3 region: CSAPSGRRVTEQFF. For the CDR3, the DNA is TGCAGTGCTCCTAGCGGGAGAAGGGTCACTGAGCAGTTCTTC.

The chain employs TRBV18 and TRBJ2-6, with D possibly TRBD2 on 6 matching bases. Germline V gene sequence: CDR1 KGHSH, CDR2 LQKENI. The CDR3 sequence is 15 residues long. V lost 2 bases to trimming and J lost 4 bases, with 9 bases between them. As DNA, the CDR3 is TGTGCCAGCTCACCAAAGGCGGGAGGGGCCAACGTCCTGACTTTC. This gives the protein CASSPKAGGANVLTF.

The chain uses TRBV6-6 and TRBJ1-5; weak D call: TRBD1 (6 bases). V gave up 5 bases and J gave up 7 bases, with 18 bases separating them. The CDR3 sequence is 15 residues long. Germline assignment: CDR1 MNHNY and CDR2 SVGAGI (reference sequence). The CDR3 protein is CASSHPRGFGQPQHF. CDR3 DNA sequence: TGTGCCAGCAGTCACCCCAGGGGTTTTGGCCAGCCCCAGCATTTT.

The CDR3 sequence: CASSHLRTPGQVLSGANVLTF. The DNA for the CDR3 is TGCGCCAGCAGCCACTTAAGAACCCCGGGACAGGTCCTCTCTGGGGCCAACGTCCTGACTTTC. The chain joins TRBV4-3 to TRBJ2-6, with 8 bases identical to TRBD1. V dropped 3 bases and J dropped 0; count of bases not matched to a gene: 16. The CDR3 runs 21 residues. Germline values: CDR1 LGHNA, CDR2 YSLEER.

About this clonotype: The CDR3 does not close with the conserved phenylalanine or tryptophan, likely indicating a read error. No DNA is shown, since the ends of the CDR3 on it are uncertain; the CDR3 is the one TCRdb lists. The J gene is TRBJ2-5, the V gene TRBV7-8; the table's D call TRBD2 went unverified against the DNA. The CDR3 region is 9 residues in length, termini included. CDR1 is SGHVS, CDR2 FQNEAQ, per germline. The CDR3 loop reads CASSLTGTS.

This chain connects TRBV3-1 to TRBJ1-1, with D hard to call. This CDR3 has 14 residues. Between the trimmed V and J ends, which lost 2 bases and 1 base, there was a span of 8 bases. CDR1 and CDR2 (germline): LGHDT, YNNKEL (reference sequence). The CDR3 region has the DNA TGTGCCAGCAGCCAAAGGCCAGGGAACACTGAAGCTTTCTTT. Translated, it gives CASSQRPGNTEAFF.

This clonotype was seen many times. The genes are TRBV19 and TRBJ2-5; the match to TRBD1 covers 10 bases. The germline CDR1 and CDR2 sequences are LNHDA and SQIVND (reference sequence). V was clipped by 3 bases and J by 8 bases; unmatched bases: 3. This CDR3 has 13 residues. CDR3 DNA: TGTGCCAGTAGTATTGGGACAGGGGAAACCCAGTACTTC. It is translated as CASSIGTGETQYF.

The rearrangement joins TRBV11-2 to TRBJ2-6; 7 nucleotides agree with TRBD1. The CDR3 spans 15 residues. Germline CDR1 SGHAT, CDR2 FQNNGV. The junction had 1 base not matched to a gene; V was cut back by 1 base and J by 4 bases. The CDR3 DNA reads TGTGCCAGCAGCTTAGGGACAGGAGGGGCCAACGTCCTGACTTTC. Protein sequence: CASSLGTGGANVLTF.

This clonotype was detected many times. V usage is TRBV2 and J usage is TRBJ2-7; 7 bases map to TRBD1. V lost 7 bases to trimming and J lost 2 bases; unmatched junction nucleotides: 8. The CDR3 is 14 residues long. CDR1 SNHLY and CDR2 FYNNEI come from the germline V gene. The DNA of the CDR3 is TGTGCCAGCAATAAAGGACAGGTACCCTACGAGCAGTACTTC. It is translated as CASNKGQVPYEQYF.

This clonotype was recorded at least ten times. The V call is TRBV9, the J call TRBJ2-5; D is unresolved. The CDR3 covers 13 residues. CDR1 SGDLS and CDR2 YYNGEE come from the germline V gene. V shed 5 bases and J shed 5 bases, with 13 bases lying between them. Here the CDR3 DNA reads TGTGCCAGCAGTAGGTGGGATACGGAGACCCAGTACTTC. Its translation is CASSRWDTETQYF.

At least ten counts were recorded for this clonotype. This rearrangement joins TRBV19 to TRBJ1-5; possible D gene TRBD1, 5 bases. The CDR3 runs 16 residues. Germline V lookup: CDR1 LNHDA, CDR2 SQIVND (reference sequence). Trimming shortened V by 1 base and J by 3 bases, and 13 bases separated the two germline ends. The CDR3 bases are TGTGCCAGTAGTATAGCCAGGGACCTTTTCAATCAGCCCCAGCATTTT. It specifies CASSIARDLFNQPQHF.

The chain combines TRBV5-1 with TRBJ2-1, with 11 positions matching TRBD2. Germline V gene data show CDR1 as SGHRS and CDR2 as YFSETQ. The CDR3 runs 16 residues. J was trimmed by 4 bases and V by 4 bases; bases with no gene match: 7. The CDR3 reads CASSGGSGREYNEQFF. The CDR3 DNA is TGCGCCAGCAGCGGAGGTAGCGGGAGGGAGTACAATGAGCAGTTCTTC.

The rearrangement uses TRBV29-1 and TRBJ2-3, with 7 bases that match TRBD1. The CDR3 is 12 amino acids. CDR1 SQVTM and CDR2 ANQGSEA come from the germline V gene. The V gene end was trimmed by 3 bases and the J gene end by 4 bases; junction bases not matched to a gene: 1. CDR3 protein: CSVDQGADTQYF. The CDR3 nucleotides read TGCAGCGTTGATCAGGGGGCAGATACGCAGTATTTT.

In this sample, this clonotype turned up many times. This chain connects TRBV20-1 to TRBJ1-2; tentative D call: TRBD1 (6 bases). This CDR3 has 15 amino acids. Trimming removed 1 base at V and 4 bases at J, with 16 bases between. Germline CDR1 and CDR2: DFQATT and SNEGSKA (reference sequence). CDR3 protein: CSARAGAGTTYGYTF. The DNA of the CDR3 is TGCAGTGCTAGAGCGGGGGCAGGGACAACCTATGGCTACACCTTC.

There are many counts of this clonotype. This sequence joins TRBV5-6 and TRBJ1-2; D gene unclear. This CDR3 has 16 residues. Germline CDR1 SGHDT, CDR2 YYEEEE. V shed 1 base and J shed 4 bases, with 17 bases lying between them. The CDR3, as DNA: TGTGCCAGCAGCTTGTCTTTTACACCTATCGGCTATGGCTACACCTTC. Translating gives CASSLSFTPIGYGYTF.

Only a few counts were recorded for this clonotype. The chain joins TRBV28 to TRBJ2-3; 9 bases fit TRBD2. V shed 4 bases, J shed 4 bases, and the junction held 6 bases outside the gene matches. The CDR3 is 15 residues long. From germline, CDR1 is MDHEN and CDR2 SYDVKM. CDR3 coding DNA: TGTGCCAGCAGTTCGGGCGGGAGGGGGGCAGATACGCAGTATTTT. It translates to CASSSGGRGADTQYF. Based on the CDR3 plus reference TRBV28 and TRBJ2-3, the full variable domain is DVKVTQSSRYLVKRTGEKVFLECVQDMDHENMFWYRQDPGLGLRLIYFSYDVKMKEKGDIPEGYSVSREKKERFSLILESASTNQTSMYLCASSSGGRGADTQYFGPGTRLTVL.

This chain joins TRBV20-1 and TRBJ1-2; 10 bases agree with TRBD1. V dropped 1 base and J dropped 8; count of bases not matched to a gene: 7. CDR1 is DFQATT, CDR2 SNEGSKA, per germline (reference sequence). CDR3 length: 14 residues. The CDR3 bases are TGCAGTGCTAGAGGGTGGGACAGGGGACGGGGCTACACCTTC. This gives the protein CSARGWDRGRGYTF.

This clonotype turned up a few times. A much larger clone lies a single base off, so this may be a read error. No conserved phenylalanine or tryptophan ends this CDR3, so it is likely a read error. The chain combines TRBV3-1 with TRBJ1-2; D is undetermined. Trimming stripped 1 base from V and 8 bases from J, with 17 bases between. CDR1 and CDR2 (germline): LGHDT, YNNKEL (reference sequence). The CDR3 extends over 15 amino acids. CDR3 in amino acids: CASSQAGSSLAGYTS. The CDR3 DNA reads as TGTGCCAGCAGCCAAGCAGGCAGCTCCTTGGCCGGCTACACCTCC.

The sample holds one count of this clonotype. This chain's CDR3 is CASSLTGARANVLTF. In DNA, the CDR3 is TGTGCCAGCAGCCTGACGGGGGCCCGGGCCAACGTCCTGACTTTC. The rearrangement joins TRBV9 to TRBJ2-6, with D possibly being TRBD1 or TRBD2 (6 bases each). The CDR3 has 15 residues. Germline lookup yields CDR1 SGDLS and CDR2 YYNGEE. V was cut by 4 bases and J by 5 bases, with 13 bases left in between.